These 14 T cell receptor beta chains were all obtained from the same sample, sequenced in a study of shared clonotypes between healthy human individuals. Clones were read by immunoSEQ multiplex PCR, and TCRdb kept only the in-frame ones, dropping some. The repertoire holds some 2,500,000 clones, with roughly 93% as singletons. Source material: naive CD4+ T cells from PBMCs. This sample's subset: CD45RA+ positively selected. The receptors originated from a man aged 18 to 35 in good health. Some clones in this sample may be carry-over from other donors' samples.

The rearrangement joins TRBV28 to TRBJ1-5; D call uncertain. The CDR3 consists of 15 residues. Germline CDR1 is MDHEN and CDR2 is SYDVKM. V lost 8 bases and J 0 bases, leaving 14 bases between the germline ends. The CDR3 sequence is CASATASNSNQPQHF. The DNA for the CDR3 is TGTGCCAGCGCAACAGCGTCGAATAGCAATCAGCCCCAGCATTTT.

This chain links TRBV5-6 with TRBJ2-3; D ambiguous. V gave up 4 bases and J gave up 8 bases, with 11 bases separating them. CDR1 and CDR2 from the germline V gene are SGHDT and YYEEEE. The CDR3 length is 12 residues. For the CDR3, the DNA is TGTGCCAGCAGCCTGCCATCGACTACGCAGTATTTT. The encoded protein is CASSLPSTTQYF.

This chain connects TRBV5-1 to TRBJ2-5, with TRBD2 identical over 7 bases. J gave up 1 base and V 0 bases, and 18 bases lay outside the gene matches. Germline CDR1 and CDR2: SGHRS and YFSETQ. CDR3 length: 20 residues. This chain's CDR3 is CASSLGIGAGVVFRQETQYF. The CDR3 DNA reads TGCGCCAGCAGCTTGGGTATCGGCGCGGGAGTAGTTTTTCGCCAAGAGACCCAGTACTTC. Looking up the rest from reference TRBV5-1 and TRBJ2-5 gives the full variable domain: KAGVTQTPRYLIKTRGQQVTLSCSPISGHRSVSWYQQTPGQGLQFLFEYFSETQRNKGNFPGRFSGRQFSNSRSEMNVSTLELGDSALYLCASSLGIGAGVVFRQETQYFGPGTRLLVL.

CDR3 nucleotide sequence: TGTGCCAGCAGCTTACAGGGGATGGATACGCAGTATTTT. This gives the protein CASSLQGMDTQYF. This rearrangement joins TRBV2 to TRBJ2-3, with 7 positions matching TRBD1. V shed 6 bases and J 6 bases; nucleotides not matched to a gene: 6. The CDR3 consists of 13 residues. CDR1 is SNHLY and CDR2 is FYNNEI in the germline V gene.

The rearrangement joins TRBV18 to TRBJ1-1; 10 positions agree with TRBD1. Trimming at V came to 3 bases and at J to 0 bases, leaving 10 bases not matched to a gene. Per germline, CDR1 KGHSH and CDR2 LQKENI. The CDR3 has 18 residues. The CDR3 sequence is CASSPSLGQGSMNTEAFF. The CDR3 region has the DNA TGTGCCAGCTCACCGTCCTTGGGACAGGGGTCTATGAACACTGAAGCTTTCTTT.

The chain has TRBV7-2 and TRBJ2-3; 9 bases map to TRBD1. V lost 1 base, J lost 3 bases, and 5 bases stayed unmatched. Germline lookup yields CDR1 SGHTA and CDR2 FQGNSA. The CDR3 is made up of 16 amino acids. The CDR3 DNA sequence: TGTGCCAGCAGCTTAGGGGACAGGGTGGGAACAGATACGCAGTATTTT. This gives the protein CASSLGDRVGTDTQYF.

As DNA, the CDR3 is TGTGCCAGCTCACAAGGACAGACCTTCTATGGGAGCTATGGCTACACCTTC. It specifies CASSQGQTFYGSYGYTF. V gene TRBV18 combines with J gene TRBJ1-2, with D perhaps matching TRBD1 (6 bases). Germline V gene data show CDR1 as KGHSH and CDR2 as LQKENI. V was shortened by 4 bases and J by 4 bases, with 22 bases between the two germline ends. The CDR3 runs 17 residues.

The rearrangement links TRBV9 to TRBJ2-2; TRBD1 is a possible D gene (5 bases). V shed 3 bases and J shed 0 bases, with 12 bases lying between them. CDR1 is SGDLS, CDR2 YYNGEE, per germline. CDR3 length: 16 amino acids. The CDR3 region is CASSGKRGANTGELFF. The CDR3 bases are TGTGCCAGCAGCGGCAAAAGGGGTGCGAACACCGGGGAGCTGTTTTTT. Based on the CDR3 plus reference TRBV9 and TRBJ2-2, the full variable domain is DSGVTQTPKHLITATGQRVTLRCSPRSGDLSVYWYQQSLDQGLQFLIQYYNGEERAKGNILERFSAQQFPDLHSELNLSSLELGDSALYFCASSGKRGANTGELFFGEGSRLTVL.

The gene calls are TRBV18 and TRBJ1-1, with D tentatively TRBD1 (6 bases). V shed 3 bases and J shed 0 bases, with 14 bases lying between them. Germline loops: CDR1 KGHSH, CDR2 LQKENI. This CDR3 comprises 16 residues. The CDR3 loop is CASSPRQGYMNTEAFF. The DNA of the CDR3 is TGTGCCAGCTCACCGCGGCAGGGGTACATGAACACTGAAGCTTTCTTT. Based on the CDR3 plus reference TRBV18 and TRBJ1-1, the full variable domain is NAGVMQNPRHLVRRRGQEARLRCSPMKGHSHVYWYRQLPEEGLKFMVYLQKENIIDESGMPKERFSAEFPKEGPSILRIQQVVRGDSAAYFCASSPRQGYMNTEAFFGQGTRLTVV.

V usage is TRBV28 and J usage is TRBJ1-1; D unclear. Trimming removed 6 bases from V and 7 bases from J, with 12 bases in between. The CDR3 loop spans 12 amino acids. CDR1 is MDHEN and CDR2 is SYDVKM in the germline V gene. The DNA for the CDR3 is TGTGCCAGCAGCCCTCGGCGGGGTGAAGCTTTCTTT. Encoded protein: CASSPRRGEAFF.

The chain couples TRBV7-6 to TRBJ2-2; D is uncertain. Germline V gene data show CDR1 as SGHVS and CDR2 as FNYEAQ. V was trimmed by 0 bases and J by 2 bases, leaving 7 bases between them. This CDR3 has 15 amino acids. The CDR3 here is CASSLAGFNTGELFF. Written as DNA, the CDR3 is TGTGCCAGCAGCTTAGCTGGATTTAACACCGGGGAGCTGTTTTTT.

This sequence joins TRBV18 and TRBJ1-2; 8 positions agree with TRBD1. After removal of 3 bases from V and 2 bases from J, the junction contained 11 bases not matched to a gene. CDR1 is KGHSH and CDR2 is LQKENI in the germline V gene. CDR3 size: 17 residues. CDR3: CASSPPGQALQNYGYTF. The CDR3 DNA follows: TGTGCCAGCTCACCCCCGGGACAGGCCCTGCAGAACTATGGCTACACCTTC.

J is TRBJ1-4 and V is TRBV25-1; D not certain. V was clipped by 10 bases and J by 5 bases, with 11 bases between them. Germline lookup yields CDR1 MGHDK and CDR2 SYGVNS. The CDR3 sequence is 12 residues long. Here the CDR3 DNA reads TGTGCCACCGCCCGCGGGAATGAAAAACTGTTTTTT. It codes for CATARGNEKLFF.

Concerning this clone itself: This sample includes further DNA sequences coding for the same CDR3. The chain carries TRBV19 and TRBJ2-3, with 8 bases that match TRBD1. CDR1 and CDR2 (germline): LNHDA, SQIVND (reference sequence). After removal of 5 bases from V and 3 bases from J, the junction contained 4 bases not matched to a gene. The CDR3 has 14 amino acids. CDR3 amino acids: CASSLQGATDTQYF. The DNA for the CDR3 is TGTGCCAGTAGTCTTCAGGGGGCGACAGATACGCAGTATTTT. Filled out from reference TRBV19 and TRBJ2-3, the complete variable domain reads DGGITQSPKYLFRKEGQNVTLSCEQNLNHDAMYWYRQDPGQGLRLIYYSQIVNDFQKGDIAEGYSVSREKKESFPLTVTSAQKNPTAFYLCASSLQGATDTQYFGPGTRLTVL.